These 14 T cell receptor beta chains share one sample of origin, sequenced in a study of beta chain features in type 1 diabetes. Of the isolated RNA, all was reverse transcribed, and so the sequenced material was expressed TCRB transcripts. Repertoires were generated with immunoSEQ multiplex PCR, while TCRdb's copy carries only in-frame clones and drops some. Among about 410,000 clones listed, about 15% were seen once. Specimen: naive CD4+ T cells from blood. The receptor set was obtained from a man younger than 45 in good health.

The V call is TRBV7-2, the J call TRBJ1-3; D not resolved. The germline V gene encodes CDR1 SGHTA and CDR2 FQGNSA. Trimming pared 1 base from V and 4 bases from J, leaving 8 bases between. This CDR3 spans 14 amino acids. CDR3 sequence reads: CASSLGALGNTIYF. The CDR3 DNA reads TGTGCCAGCAGCTTAGGGGCCCTCGGAAACACCATATATTTT.

This clone has more than one count but fewer than ten. The chain uses TRBV5-6 and TRBJ2-1, with D perhaps matching TRBD1 (5 bases). The CDR3 has 15 residues. V was clipped by 5 bases and J by 0 bases, with 12 bases between them. Germline-derived CDR1 and CDR2 are SGHDT and YYEEEE. The CDR3 DNA sequence: TGTGCCAGCAGGCGTAGGGGAAGCTCCTACAATGAGCAGTTCTTC. Encoded protein: CASRRRGSSYNEQFF.

The rearrangement links TRBV29-1 to TRBJ2-5; 13 positions match TRBD2. With V trimmed by 6 bases and J by 1 base, 14 bases remained unmatched. This CDR3 comprises 18 residues. Germline loops: CDR1 SQVTM, CDR2 ANQGSEA. CDR3 residues: CSVPTGLAGWAAQETQYF. The CDR3 region has the DNA TGCAGCGTCCCGACGGGACTAGCGGGGTGGGCCGCCCAAGAGACCCAGTACTTC. The full variable domain, its missing parts supplied by reference TRBV29-1 and TRBJ2-5, is SAVISQKPSRDICQRGTSLTIQCQVDSQVTMMFWYRQQPGQSLTLIATANQGSEATYESGFVIDKFPISRPNLTFSTLTVSNMSPEDSSIYLCSVPTGLAGWAAQETQYFGPGTRLLVL.

This clone was detected many times. The rearrangement uses TRBV14 and TRBJ1-4, with D unclear. CDR1 is SGHDN, CDR2 FVKESK, per germline. This CDR3 is built from 16 residues. Deletions cut 2 bases from V and 0 bases from J, with 10 bases between. CDR3 in DNA: TGTGCCAGCAGCCAATCGGGCGGAGCAACTAATGAAAAACTGTTTTTT. Translated: CASSQSGGATNEKLFF.

This rearrangement joins TRBV9 to TRBJ1-4; D might be TRBD1 (5 bases). V shed 4 bases and J shed 7 bases, with 17 bases lying between them. CDR1 is SGDLS and CDR2 is YYNGEE in the germline V gene. The CDR3 extends over 15 amino acids. CDR3 DNA sequence: TGTGCCAGCAGCCCGCGGCAGGGAACCGGTGAAAAACTGTTTTTT. Protein: CASSPRQGTGEKLFF.

This sequence joins TRBV5-1 and TRBJ2-3; 9 positions agree with TRBD2. The ends lost 4 bases at V and 1 base at J; junction bases unmatched: 7. Germline CDR1 and CDR2: SGHRS and YFSETQ. This CDR3 is 16 amino acids long. CDR3 coding DNA: TGCGCCAGCAGCCGTGGGACTAGCTCCCGCACAGATACGCAGTATTTT. Its translation: CASSRGTSSRTDTQYF.

This clone was seen ten or more times. The chain couples TRBV23-1 to TRBJ2-1; the D gene could be TRBD1 or TRBD2 (5 bases each). TRBV23-1 is known as an ORF, though its function is uncertain. The CDR3 runs 12 residues. The V and J ends lost 3 bases and 6 bases respectively, with 6 bases between them. As DNA, the CDR3 is TGCGCCAGCAGTCAGAGGGGCAATGAGCAGTTCTTC. Translation gives CASSQRGNEQFF.

In its sample, this clone was seen a few times. The DNA of the CDR3 is TGTGCCAGCAGCTTGGGACTAGCGGACTACTACGAGCAGTACGTC. Translation: CASSLGLADYYEQYV. The chain joins TRBV5-6 to TRBJ2-7; 9 bases agree with TRBD2. Germline V gene data show CDR1 as SGHDT and CDR2 as YYEEEE. V trimming: 0 bases; J trimming: 3 bases; junction bases outside the gene matches: 4. The CDR3 runs to 15 residues.

The chain combines TRBV29-1 with TRBJ1-1; the match to TRBD1 covers 8 bases. Losses at the gene ends were 6 bases for V and 4 bases for J; bases not matched to a gene: 10. The CDR3 length is 14 residues. Germline loops: CDR1 SQVTM, CDR2 ANQGSEA. This chain's CDR3 is CSVNLQGVSTEAFF. DNA for the CDR3: TGCAGCGTAAACCTACAGGGGGTGAGCACTGAAGCTTTCTTT. Supplemented by reference TRBV29-1 and TRBJ1-1, the full variable domain reads SAVISQKPSRDICQRGTSLTIQCQVDSQVTMMFWYRQQPGQSLTLIATANQGSEATYESGFVIDKFPISRPNLTFSTLTVSNMSPEDSSIYLCSVNLQGVSTEAFFGQGTRLTVV.

The gene calls are TRBV5-1 and TRBJ2-1; 9 nucleotides align to TRBD1. V lost 2 bases and J lost 4; bases outside the gene matches: 4. The CDR3 is 15 amino acids. CDR1 is SGHRS, CDR2 YFSETQ, per germline. As DNA, the CDR3 is TGCGCCAGCAGCTTAGGGGACAGGGTATACAATGAGCAGTTCTTC. It encodes CASSLGDRVYNEQFF. Looking up the rest from reference TRBV5-1 and TRBJ2-1 gives the full variable domain: KAGVTQTPRYLIKTRGQQVTLSCSPISGHRSVSWYQQTPGQGLQFLFEYFSETQRNKGNFPGRFSGRQFSNSRSEMNVSTLELGDSALYLCASSLGDRVYNEQFFGPGTRLTVL.

The chain recombines TRBV2 with TRBJ1-2, with 9 bases identical to TRBD1. V trimming: 3 bases; J trimming: 8 bases; junction bases outside the gene matches: 7. The length of the CDR3 is 14 residues. Germline lookup yields CDR1 SNHLY and CDR2 FYNNEI. CDR3 loop: CASSERGTGSGYTF. In DNA form, the CDR3 reads TGTGCCAGCAGTGAGAGAGGGACAGGGAGCGGCTACACCTTC.

This clone occurred a few times. The chain employs TRBV7-2 and TRBJ1-4, with D possibly being TRBD1 (6 bases). Germline V gene lookup returns CDR1 SGHTA and CDR2 FQGNSA. The CDR3 sequence is 14 residues long. The V end was cut by 6 bases, the J end by 5 bases, with 13 bases between. The CDR3 nucleotides read TGTGCCAGCAGAGGAGGACAGAAGAATGAAAAACTGTTTTTT. Its translation is CASRGGQKNEKLFF. Looking up the rest from reference TRBV7-2 and TRBJ1-4 gives the full variable domain: GAGVSQSPSNKVTEKGKDVELRCDPISGHTALYWYRQSLGQGLEFLIYFQGNSAPDKSGLPSDRFSAERTGGSVSTLTIQRTQQEDSAVYLCASRGGQKNEKLFFGSGTQLSVL.

The rearrangement links TRBV19 to TRBJ2-7; 10 nucleotides line up with TRBD2. Germline values: CDR1 LNHDA, CDR2 SQIVND (reference sequence). With 5 bases clipped from V and 5 bases from J, the junction kept 3 bases outside the gene matches. This CDR3 is built from 13 residues. CDR3 sequence reads: CASSRLAGDEQYV. The CDR3 DNA follows: TGTGCCAGTAGTCGTCTAGCGGGAGACGAGCAGTACGTC.

This clone has more than one count but fewer than ten. V is TRBV28 and J is TRBJ2-7; no reliable D call. Trimming stripped 5 bases from V and 0 bases from J, with 5 bases between. The CDR3 contains 12 residues. Per the germline V gene, CDR1 is MDHEN and CDR2 is SYDVKM. This CDR3 is CASSTSSYEQYV. CDR3 nucleotide sequence: TGTGCCAGCAGTACCAGCTCCTACGAGCAGTACGTC.